These 4 T cell receptor beta chains were sequenced from one sample in a study of T cell changes during pregnancy in multiple sclerosis. Produced via immunoSEQ multiplex PCR; TCRdb's table is partial and in-frame only. The sample lists roughly 100,000 clones; 85% to 95% were seen once. The material sequenced was peripheral blood, taken after pregnancy. These receptors were taken from a female donor with multiple sclerosis, enrolled in a pregnancy study.

The V call is TRBV5-1, the J call TRBJ2-2; possibly TRBD1 for D (7 bases). Germline lookup yields CDR1 SGHRS and CDR2 YFSETQ. Deletions cut 4 bases from V and 4 bases from J, with 14 bases between. CDR3 length: 15 residues. This CDR3 is CASSPRQGGTGELFF. The CDR3 nucleotides are TGCGCCAGCAGCCCCAGGCAGGGGGGCACCGGGGAGCTGTTTTTT.

V is TRBV6-5 and J is TRBJ1-6; perhaps TRBD1 as D (5 bases). Per germline, CDR1 MNHEY and CDR2 SVGAGI. There are 15 residues in the CDR3. The V and J ends lost 4 bases and 7 bases respectively, with 14 bases between them. CDR3 residues: CASSLLQGGNSPLHF. DNA for the CDR3: TGTGCCAGCAGTTTACTGCAGGGTGGAAATTCACCCCTCCACTTT.

The genes are TRBV5-1 and TRBJ1-5; maybe TRBD1 (6 bases). Germline assignment: CDR1 SGHRS and CDR2 YFSETQ. The CDR3 length is 15 residues. V lost 7 bases and J lost 0, with 14 bases in between. In nucleotides, the CDR3 is TGCGCCAGCGGGTGGGACAATTATAGCAATCAGCCCCAGCATTTT. Translated, it gives CASGWDNYSNQPQHF. Drawing the rest from reference TRBV5-1 and TRBJ1-5, the complete variable domain is KAGVTQTPRYLIKTRGQQVTLSCSPISGHRSVSWYQQTPGQGLQFLFEYFSETQRNKGNFPGRFSGRQFSNSRSEMNVSTLELGDSALYLCASGWDNYSNQPQHFGDGTRLSIL.

The V and J genes are TRBV11-1 and TRBJ2-2; TRBD2 might be the D (6 bases). The germline gives CDR1 SGHAT, CDR2 FQDESV (reference sequence). This CDR3 has 15 amino acids. V gave up 6 bases and J gave up 1 base, with 12 bases separating them. CDR3 amino acids: CASRKRLGNTGELFF. DNA for the CDR3: TGTGCCAGCAGGAAACGACTAGGGAACACCGGGGAGCTGTTTTTT.